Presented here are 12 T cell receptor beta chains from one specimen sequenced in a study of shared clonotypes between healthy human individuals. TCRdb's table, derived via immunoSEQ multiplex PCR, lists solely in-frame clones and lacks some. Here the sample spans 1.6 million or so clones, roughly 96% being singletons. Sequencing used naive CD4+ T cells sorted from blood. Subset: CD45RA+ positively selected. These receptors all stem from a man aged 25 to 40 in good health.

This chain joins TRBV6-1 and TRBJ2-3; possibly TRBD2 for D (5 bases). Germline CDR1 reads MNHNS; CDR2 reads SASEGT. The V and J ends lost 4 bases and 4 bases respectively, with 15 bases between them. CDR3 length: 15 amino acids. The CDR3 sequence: CASSAGWGSPDTQYF. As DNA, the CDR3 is TGTGCCAGCAGTGCGGGATGGGGATCCCCAGATACGCAGTATTTT.

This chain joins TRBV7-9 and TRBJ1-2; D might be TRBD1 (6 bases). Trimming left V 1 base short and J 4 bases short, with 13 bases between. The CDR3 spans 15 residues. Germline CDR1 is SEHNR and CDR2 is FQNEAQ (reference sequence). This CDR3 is CASSLGSGGPYGYTF. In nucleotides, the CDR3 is TGTGCCAGCAGCTTAGGATCGGGGGGGCCCTATGGCTACACCTTC.

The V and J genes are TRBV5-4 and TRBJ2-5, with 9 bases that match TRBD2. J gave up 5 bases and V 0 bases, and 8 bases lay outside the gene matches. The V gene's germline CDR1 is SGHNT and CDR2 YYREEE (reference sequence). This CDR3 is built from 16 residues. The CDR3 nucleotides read TGTGCCAGCAGCTTGGGACCTAGCGGGAAGGGGGAGACCCAGTACTTC. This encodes CASSLGPSGKGETQYF.

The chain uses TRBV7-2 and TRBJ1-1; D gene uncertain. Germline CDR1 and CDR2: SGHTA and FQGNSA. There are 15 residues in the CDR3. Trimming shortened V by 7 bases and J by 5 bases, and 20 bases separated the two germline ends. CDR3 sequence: CASTPRAGVGTEAFF. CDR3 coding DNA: TGTGCCAGCACCCCTCGGGCGGGCGTTGGTACTGAAGCTTTCTTT. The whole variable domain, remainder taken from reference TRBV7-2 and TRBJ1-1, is GAGVSQSPSNKVTEKGKDVELRCDPISGHTALYWYRQSLGQGLEFLIYFQGNSAPDKSGLPSDRFSAERTGGSVSTLTIQRTQQEDSAVYLCASTPRAGVGTEAFFGQGTRLTVV.

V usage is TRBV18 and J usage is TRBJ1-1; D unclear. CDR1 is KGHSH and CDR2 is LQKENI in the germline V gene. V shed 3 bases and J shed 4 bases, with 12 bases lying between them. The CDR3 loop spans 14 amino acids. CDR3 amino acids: CASSPRDIFTEAFF. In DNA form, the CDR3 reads TGTGCCAGCTCACCGCGGGATATCTTCACTGAAGCTTTCTTT.

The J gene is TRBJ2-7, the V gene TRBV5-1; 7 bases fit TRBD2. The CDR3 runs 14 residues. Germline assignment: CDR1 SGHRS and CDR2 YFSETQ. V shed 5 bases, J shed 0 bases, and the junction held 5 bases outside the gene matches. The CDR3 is CASRTGTTSYEQYF. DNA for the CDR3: TGCGCCAGCAGGACCGGGACTACCTCCTACGAGCAGTACTTC.

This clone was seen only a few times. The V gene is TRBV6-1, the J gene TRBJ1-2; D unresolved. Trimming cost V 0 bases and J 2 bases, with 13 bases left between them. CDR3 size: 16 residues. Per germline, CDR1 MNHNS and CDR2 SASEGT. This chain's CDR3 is CASSEALLGLNYGYTF. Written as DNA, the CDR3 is TGTGCCAGCAGTGAAGCGCTTCTTGGGCTAAACTATGGCTACACCTTC.

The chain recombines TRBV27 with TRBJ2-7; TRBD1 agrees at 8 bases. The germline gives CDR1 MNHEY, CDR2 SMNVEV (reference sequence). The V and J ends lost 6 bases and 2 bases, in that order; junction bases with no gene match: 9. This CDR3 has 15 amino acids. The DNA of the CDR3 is TGTGCCAGCAGGACCCTGACAGGGGCTACCTACGAGCAGTACTTC. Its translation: CASRTLTGATYEQYF.

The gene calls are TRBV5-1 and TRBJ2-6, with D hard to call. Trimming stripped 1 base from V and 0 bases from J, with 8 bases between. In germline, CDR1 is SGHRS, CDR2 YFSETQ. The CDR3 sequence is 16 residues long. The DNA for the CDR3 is TGCGCCAGCAGCTTGTCCGAGGTCTCTGGGGCCAACGTCCTGACTTTC. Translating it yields CASSLSEVSGANVLTF.

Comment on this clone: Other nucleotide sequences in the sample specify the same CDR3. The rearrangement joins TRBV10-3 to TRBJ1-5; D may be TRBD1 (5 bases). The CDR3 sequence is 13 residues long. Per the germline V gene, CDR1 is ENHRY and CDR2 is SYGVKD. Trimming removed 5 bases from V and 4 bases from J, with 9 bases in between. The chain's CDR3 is CAISPGSNQPQHF. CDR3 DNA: TGTGCCATCAGTCCAGGGAGTAATCAGCCCCAGCATTTT.

The CDR3 region has the DNA TGTGCCAGCAGCTACCGGGCACTAGCAGCCAAAAACATTCAGTACTTC. As protein: CASSYRALAAKNIQYF. The chain has TRBV28 and TRBJ2-4, with a possible D match to TRBD2 (6 bases). The V gene's germline CDR1 is MDHEN and CDR2 SYDVKM. This CDR3 spans 16 amino acids. Deletions cut 6 bases from V and 0 bases from J, with 15 bases between.

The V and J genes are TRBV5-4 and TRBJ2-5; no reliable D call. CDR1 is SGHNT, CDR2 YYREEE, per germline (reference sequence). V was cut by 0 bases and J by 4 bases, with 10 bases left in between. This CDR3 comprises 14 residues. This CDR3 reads CASSLGVSRETQYF. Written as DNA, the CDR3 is TGTGCCAGCAGCTTGGGAGTAAGCAGAGAGACCCAGTACTTC.